The 23 T cell receptor beta chains below were found in one sample sequenced in a study of yellow fever vaccine responses in identical twins. TCRdb reprocessed the RT-PCR reads with MiXCR, giving one entry per CDR3 protein. The table has some 16,000 distinct CDR3 sequences, roughly 80% seen once. Material: T cells from blood (PBMCs), unsorted or a sorted subset (not recorded which), obtained before or after yellow fever vaccination (not recorded which). Receptors originate from a young woman who received the yellow fever vaccine.

The CDR3 region is CSVAGGLTFEQYF. DNA of the CDR3: TGCAGCGTTGCGGGGGGGCTTACCTTCGAGCAGTACTTC. The chain has TRBV29-1 and TRBJ2-7; 8 bases fit TRBD2. With V trimmed by 4 bases and J by 6 bases, 8 bases remained unmatched. The CDR3 consists of 13 residues. Germline CDR1 is SQVTM and CDR2 is ANQGSEA.

This rearrangement joins TRBV29-1 to TRBJ2-2; 7 positions agree with TRBD1. The length of the CDR3 is 17 residues. The germline CDR1 and CDR2 sequences are SQVTM and ANQGSEA. V shed 5 bases and J 4 bases; nucleotides not matched to a gene: 16. In DNA, the CDR3 is TGCAGCGTTCGACAGGGTGGATTGTTTCATCGCACCGGGGAGCTGTTTTTT. Translating gives CSVRQGGLFHRTGELFF.

The chain employs TRBV29-1 and TRBJ2-7; D is tentatively TRBD1 or TRBD2 (5 bases each). The germline V gene has CDR1 SQVTM and CDR2 ANQGSEA. The CDR3 covers 12 residues. The V end lost 4 bases, the J end lost 2 bases, and 9 bases lay between the germline ends. The DNA of the CDR3 is TGCAGCGTTGGGGACGGAACCTACGAGCAGTACTTC. This sequence encodes CSVGDGTYEQYF.

The chain has TRBV19 and TRBJ1-2, with TRBD1 as a possible D gene (6 bases). The CDR3 is 17 residues long. Germline V gives CDR1 LNHDA, CDR2 SQIVND (reference sequence). Trimming left V 6 bases short and J 0 bases short, with 20 bases between. The CDR3 spells CASSPLRRGESNYGYTF. In DNA form, the CDR3 reads TGTGCCAGTAGCCCACTAAGAAGGGGGGAATCTAACTATGGCTACACCTTC. Complete variable domain (other parts from reference TRBV19 and TRBJ1-2): DGGITQSPKYLFRKEGQNVTLSCEQNLNHDAMYWYRQDPGQGLRLIYYSQIVNDFQKGDIAEGYSVSREKKESFPLTVTSAQKNPTAFYLCASSPLRRGESNYGYTFGSGTRLTVV.

The chain couples TRBV14 to TRBJ2-7, with no clear D. Germline-derived CDR1 and CDR2 are SGHDN and FVKESK. V was pared by 3 bases and J by 4 bases, with 10 bases between. This CDR3 has 13 amino acids. CDR3: CASSHLIWYEQYF. CDR3 DNA sequence: TGTGCCAGCAGCCATCTTATTTGGTACGAGCAGTACTTC.

The genes are TRBV29-1 and TRBJ1-2, with D possibly TRBD1 on 6 matching bases. V lost 6 bases and J lost 8, with 19 bases in between. The CDR3 sequence is 13 residues long. Per germline, CDR1 SQVTM and CDR2 ANQGSEA. The CDR3 region is CSVNVATGRGYTF. The CDR3 region has the DNA TGCAGCGTCAACGTTGCGACAGGCCGCGGCTACACCTTC.

This chain uses TRBV12-5 with TRBJ1-5; D gene uncertain. The V end lost 1 base, the J end lost 4 bases, and 11 bases lay between the germline ends. CDR3 length equals 15 residues. The germline V gene encodes CDR1 LGHNT and CDR2 FRNRAP. CDR3 loop: CASGLDPQTNQPQHF. The CDR3 DNA reads TGTGCTAGTGGTTTGGATCCCCAGACTAATCAGCCCCAGCATTTT.

The V and J genes are TRBV15 and TRBJ2-7, with 7 bases identical to TRBD2. J was trimmed by 3 bases and V by 1 base; bases with no gene match: 3. The CDR3 has 14 residues. Germline-derived CDR1 and CDR2 are LNHNV and YYDKDF (reference sequence). DNA for the CDR3: TGTGCCACCAGCAGAGCTTTAGCGGGCTACGAGCAGTACTTC. Protein product: CATSRALAGYEQYF. Supplemented by reference TRBV15 and TRBJ2-7, the full variable domain reads DAMVIQNPRYQVTQFGKPVTLSCSQTLNHNVMYWYQQKSSQAPKLLFHYYDKDFNNEADTPDNFQSRRPNTSFCFLDIRSPGLGDTAMYLCATSRALAGYEQYFGPGTRLTVT.

CDR3 sequence (DNA): TGTGCCAGCTCACCTACTTTAACGGGAGAGGGGGTGAATGAGCAGTTCTTC. Its protein product is CASSPTLTGEGVNEQFF. V gene TRBV18 combines with J gene TRBJ2-1; D possibly matches TRBD1 or TRBD2 (6 bases each). The CDR3 has 17 amino acids. Trimming left V 3 bases short and J 7 bases short, with 22 bases between. Per the germline V gene, CDR1 is KGHSH and CDR2 is LQKENI.

DNA for the CDR3: TGTGCCAGCAGCTTGGCCTTCAGGGGAATGAACACTGAAGCTTTCTTT. Translating it yields CASSLAFRGMNTEAFF. The chain recombines TRBV5-6 with TRBJ1-1; D possibly corresponds to TRBD1 (6 bases). Trimming took 0 bases from V and 0 from J, leaving 12 bases between them. Looked up from germline, CDR1 is SGHDT and CDR2 is YYEEEE. The CDR3 loop spans 16 amino acids.

This chain joins TRBV29-1 and TRBJ2-2, with no clear D. The germline V gene has CDR1 SQVTM and CDR2 ANQGSEA. V lost 6 bases and J lost 1, with 9 bases in between. The CDR3 runs 13 residues. The CDR3 region has the DNA TGCAGCGTGGGCAACCTGAACACCGGGGAGCTGTTTTTT. Protein: CSVGNLNTGELFF.

The genes are TRBV6-5 and TRBJ2-1; TRBD2 agrees at 9 bases. The CDR3 has 17 amino acids. J lost 3 bases, V lost 0 bases, and 6 bases had no gene match. The germline V gene has CDR1 MNHEY and CDR2 SVGAGI. CDR3 amino acids: CASSYSPPSGVYNEQFF. Written as DNA, the CDR3 is TGTGCCAGCAGTTACTCCCCACCTAGCGGGGTCTACAATGAGCAGTTCTTC.

The sample holds one count of this clonotype. The rearrangement joins TRBV11-3 to TRBJ2-5; 8 nucleotides line up with TRBD1. Germline V CDR1 and CDR2: SGHNT, YENEEA. With 2 bases clipped from V and 5 bases from J, the junction kept 4 bases outside the gene matches. The CDR3 length is 14 residues. The CDR3 DNA follows: TGTGCCAGCAGCTTACGGACAGGGCTTGAGACCCAGTACTTC. It translates to CASSLRTGLETQYF.

This chain uses TRBV11-2 with TRBJ2-1; weak D call: TRBD2 (5 bases). Germline V lookup: CDR1 SGHAT, CDR2 FQNNGV. This CDR3 spans 14 amino acids. Trimming left V 3 bases short and J 15 bases short, with 21 bases between. The CDR3 here is CASSFHWTPKWVFF. The CDR3 DNA sequence: TGTGCCAGCAGCTTCCATTGGACTCCCAAGTGGGTGTTCTTC. The full variable domain, rest sourced from reference TRBV11-2 and TRBJ2-1, is EAGVAQSPRYKIIEKRQSVAFWCNPISGHATLYWYQQILGQGPKLLIQFQNNGVVDDSQLPKDRFSAERLKGVDSTLKIQPAKLEDSAVYLCASSFHWTPKWVFFGPGTRLTVL.

The J gene is TRBJ2-1, the V gene TRBV10-3; 10 bases line up with TRBD2. CDR1 ENHRY and CDR2 SYGVKD come from the germline V gene. This CDR3 is 16 amino acids long. V shed 4 bases and J 8 bases; nucleotides not matched to a gene: 11. The CDR3: CAISGDGSSGSHEQFF. CDR3 coding DNA: TGTGCCATCAGTGGAGACGGGTCTAGCGGGAGTCATGAGCAGTTCTTC.

The V call is TRBV19, the J call TRBJ2-7; D might be TRBD2 (6 bases). Germline assignment: CDR1 LNHDA and CDR2 SQIVND (reference sequence). This CDR3 region has 12 residues. Trimming cost V 3 bases and J 5 bases, with 8 bases left between them. The CDR3 nucleotides are TGTGCCAGTAGTATTGCGGGGAACGAGCAGTACTTC. Amino acid sequence: CASSIAGNEQYF.

The table lists this clonotype with a few counts. The chain couples TRBV4-3 to TRBJ2-7; D uncertain. The germline V gene encodes CDR1 LGHNA and CDR2 YSLEER. This CDR3 spans 13 amino acids. V lost 1 base and J lost 2, with 6 bases in between. The CDR3 DNA reads as TGCGCCAGCAGCCAAGTCCGGGCCTACGAGCAGTACTTC. Protein product: CASSQVRAYEQYF.

The rearrangement uses TRBV11-3 and TRBJ2-3; TRBD2 matches at 9 bases. This CDR3 has 18 amino acids. Germline CDR1 and CDR2: SGHNT and YENEEA. The trim removed 5 bases at V and 4 bases at J, leaving 16 bases unmatched. CDR3 bases: TGTGCCAGCAGCCCTCGAGGTAGCGGGAGTCTCTTCCCAGATACGCAGTATTTT. It encodes CASSPRGSGSLFPDTQYF.

This clonotype was observed a handful of times. V usage is TRBV30 and J usage is TRBJ2-7; 10 nucleotides agree with TRBD2. CDR3 length: 12 residues. Germline V lookup: CDR1 GTSNPN, CDR2 SVGIG (reference sequence). V gave up 6 bases and J gave up 12 bases; unmatched junction bases: 11. This CDR3 reads CACDLAGARGYF. In DNA, the CDR3 is TGTGCCTGCGACCTAGCGGGAGCTCGGGGGTACTTC.

The rearrangement uses TRBV25-1 and TRBJ2-5; TRBD2 aligns across 11 bases. The V and J ends lost 5 bases and 2 bases, in that order; junction bases with no gene match: 4. The germline V gene encodes CDR1 MGHDK and CDR2 SYGVNS. The CDR3 loop spans 15 amino acids. DNA of the CDR3: TGTGCCAGCAGTCAATTAGCGGGAGGGCAAGAGACCCAGTACTTC. This encodes CASSQLAGGQETQYF.

The rearrangement links TRBV5-1 to TRBJ2-1; 8 positions agree with TRBD2. This CDR3 is 14 amino acids long. CDR1 SGHRS and CDR2 YFSETQ come from the germline V gene. The ends lost 4 bases at V and 2 bases at J; junction bases unmatched: 2. The CDR3 DNA reads as TGCGCCAGCAGCCCACTAGCGGCCTACAATGAGCAGTTCTTC. It translates to CASSPLAAYNEQFF.

The gene calls are TRBV2 and TRBJ2-3; D perhaps matches TRBD1 (5 bases). Germline V lookup: CDR1 SNHLY, CDR2 FYNNEI. This CDR3 region has 16 residues. V was cut by 3 bases and J by 0 bases, with 13 bases left in between. The CDR3 nucleotides are TGTGCCAGCAGTGACGACAGACCTCAGAGCACAGATACGCAGTATTTT. Translating it yields CASSDDRPQSTDTQYF.

V and J are TRBV29-1 and TRBJ2-1; TRBD2 matches at 7 bases. The trim removed 8 bases at V and 3 bases at J, leaving 7 bases unmatched. This CDR3 has 13 residues. Germline V gene sequence: CDR1 SQVTM, CDR2 ANQGSEA. Here the CDR3 reads CSLATSDYNEQFF. CDR3 in DNA: TGCAGCCTAGCCACTAGCGACTACAATGAGCAGTTCTTC.